This T cell receptor beta chain was sequenced during a study of blood T cell repertoires in COVID-19. Study overall: Samples of COVID-19 (acute and convalescent) were obtained from the United States, Italy and Spain. Sample material is recorded as cDNA or gDNA derived from T cells, B-cell-depleted T cells, or PBMCs.

In the authors' methods: Quantification of nucleated cells was approximated via reference gene primer amplification. Sequencing was performed with immunoSEQ multiplex PCR; in TCRdb, only in-frame clones are kept and a portion is missing. V and J calls and clone size follow that table, whereas D and trimming were derived from the DNA. The sample carries tens of thousands of clones, around 90% recorded once. V was pared by 5 bases and J by 4 bases, with 7 bases of the junction left unmatched. The CDR3 is made up of 13 amino acids. The germline gives CDR1 SQVTM, CDR2 ANQGSEA. The chain links TRBV29-1 to TRBJ1-2; 7 bases match TRBD1. Sequenced sample: peripheral blood. This receptor was identified in a human donor in a cohort sampled during active COVID-19. CDR3 sequence: CSVITDRSYGYTF. The CDR3 nucleotides are TGCAGCGTTATCACGGACAGGTCCTATGGCTACACCTTC.